This TCR beta chain comes out of a study of cytomegalovirus exposure and HLA in healthy donors. The donors (healthy individuals) were bone marrow donors. Points from the study as a whole: Most CMV-associated TCR beta chains were later found to appear HLA-restricted. A later analysis reportedly found that, within productive TCRs, an Asian-associated ancestry cluster had fewer N-insertions than the mean observed across the approximately 660 donors. Researchers reportedly found TCR beta sequences accurately predicted most subjects' HLA-A and HLA-B alleles.

It was with 60 Vbeta and 13 Jbeta primers that the PCR ran. Using immunoSEQ multiplex PCR, the repertoire was profiled, and TCRdb retains in-frame clones only, with some absent. Here the sample spans 150,000 to 200,000 clones, approximately 65% being singletons. Regarding this clone: The antigen is unknown.

The V and J ends lost 6 bases and 7 bases respectively, with 15 bases between them. This CDR3 comprises 13 residues. CDR1 and CDR2 (germline): MNHEY, SVGAGI. The sequenced material came from PBMCs. The receptor comes from a man aged 40-49 years in good health and CMV-seronegative. The J gene is TRBJ1-2, the V gene TRBV6-5, with TRBD1 as a possible D gene (6 bases). CDR3 DNA: TGTGCCAGCAGCCTCACAGGGCTCGGTGGCTACACCTTC. This translates into CASSLTGLGGYTF.